Shown below are 26 T cell receptor beta chains from a single sample sequenced in a study of blood T cell repertoires in COVID-19. Libraries were prepared by immunoSEQ multiplex PCR; TCRdb keeps only in-frame clonotypes and omits some of them. The sample has roughly 200,000 clones, 85% seen once; the top ten hold 15% to 20%. The specimen was PBMCs or T cells enriched from blood (not recorded which). The receptors shown here come from a man aged 35 to 55 who had recovered from COVID-19.

This sequence joins TRBV6-5 and TRBJ1-4, with D possibly being TRBD1 (5 bases). The CDR3 has 16 residues. Germline V gives CDR1 MNHEY, CDR2 SVGAGI. V was clipped by 1 base and J by 8 bases, with 17 bases between them. The CDR3 sequence is CASSYFGGSPREKLFF. As DNA, the CDR3 is TGTGCCAGCAGTTACTTCGGGGGGAGCCCAAGGGAAAAACTGTTTTTT.

J is TRBJ2-7 and V is TRBV11-3; 10 bases map to TRBD2. Germline loops: CDR1 SGHNT, CDR2 YENEEA. V lost 5 bases and J lost 2; bases outside the gene matches: 12. The CDR3 covers 17 residues. The CDR3 bases are TGTGCCAGCAGCCCCACTAGCGGGGAGCAACCTACCTACGAGCAGTACTTC. Translated: CASSPTSGEQPTYEQYF.

The genes are TRBV2 and TRBJ1-4, with TRBD1 identical over 7 bases. This CDR3 contains 15 residues. Germline V gene sequence: CDR1 SNHLY, CDR2 FYNNEI. V was clipped by 6 bases and J by 0 bases; unmatched bases: 4. CDR3 region: CASRGQLTTNEKLFF. CDR3 nucleotide sequence: TGTGCCAGCAGGGGACAGCTGACAACTAATGAAAAACTGTTTTTT. The variable domain in full, completed from reference TRBV2 and TRBJ1-4, reads EPEVTQTPSHQVTQMGQEVILRCVPISNHLYFYWYRQILGQKVEFLVSFYNNEISEKSEIFDDQFSVERPDGSNFTLKIRSTKLEDSAMYFCASRGQLTTNEKLFFGSGTQLSVL.

The CDR3 DNA reads as TGTGCCAGCAGCTTAAAGTCCCTAAATACGCAGTATTTT. It is translated as CASSLKSLNTQYF. The J gene is TRBJ2-3, the V gene TRBV7-3; the D is unclear. From germline, CDR1 is SGHTA and CDR2 FQGTGA. V gave up 1 base and J gave up 7 bases, with 9 bases separating them. This CDR3 region has 13 residues. Complete variable domain (other parts from reference TRBV7-3 and TRBJ2-3): GAGVSQTPSNKVTEKGKYVELRCDPISGHTALYWYRQSLGQGPEFLIYFQGTGAADDSGLPNDRFFAVRPEGSVSTLKIQRTERGDSAVYLCASSLKSLNTQYFGPGTRLTVL.

The rearrangement joins TRBV2 to TRBJ1-5, with TRBD1 as a possible D gene (6 bases). Germline CDR1 is SNHLY and CDR2 is FYNNEI. The V and J ends lost 6 bases and 1 base respectively, with 16 bases between them. CDR3 length equals 16 residues. The CDR3 region has the DNA TGTGCCAGCAGCGACAACAGGGATGGGAGCAATCAGCCCCAGCATTTT. It specifies CASSDNRDGSNQPQHF.

This rearrangement joins TRBV5-4 to TRBJ1-2, with 9 positions matching TRBD1. Germline V gene sequence: CDR1 SGHNT, CDR2 YYREEE (reference sequence). V gave up 2 bases and J gave up 7 bases; unmatched junction bases: 9. The CDR3 loop spans 15 amino acids. CDR3 in amino acids: CASSFGDRDLGGYTF. CDR3 in DNA: TGTGCCAGCAGCTTTGGGGACAGGGACTTGGGTGGCTACACCTTC.

V is TRBV5-1 and J is TRBJ1-1; the match to TRBD1 covers 7 bases. The junction had 2 bases not matched to a gene; V was cut back by 1 base and J by 2 bases. CDR3 length equals 14 residues. Germline CDR1 and CDR2: SGHRS and YFSETQ. The CDR3 spells CASSLWDSNTEAFF. DNA for the CDR3: TGCGCCAGCAGCTTGTGGGACAGTAACACTGAAGCTTTCTTT.

The chain is built from TRBV7-3 and TRBJ2-7; 10 positions agree with TRBD2. CDR1 and CDR2 from the germline V gene are SGHTA and FQGTGA. This CDR3 comprises 17 residues. V was pared by 6 bases and J by 4 bases, with 15 bases of the junction left unmatched. CDR3 coding DNA: TGTGCCAGCAGACGGACCCAGCGAGCGGGAGGGAGGTACGAGCAGTACTTC. Protein sequence: CASRRTQRAGGRYEQYF.

This rearrangement joins TRBV2 to TRBJ1-6; the match to TRBD1 covers 8 bases. The germline V gene encodes CDR1 SNHLY and CDR2 FYNNEI. CDR3 length: 16 residues. V lost 6 bases, J lost 7 bases, and 11 bases stayed unmatched. CDR3: CASRESDRARNSPLHF. The CDR3 region has the DNA TGTGCCAGCAGAGAATCGGACAGGGCGAGGAATTCACCCCTCCACTTT.

This chain uses TRBV18 with TRBJ2-5, with D unresolved. The germline CDR1 and CDR2 sequences are KGHSH and LQKENI. The V gene lost 4 bases and the J gene lost 4 bases, with 10 bases spanning the gap. There are 13 residues in the CDR3. The CDR3 reads CASSHPNGETQYF. Here the CDR3 DNA reads TGTGCCAGCTCACATCCCAACGGAGAGACCCAGTACTTC.

As DNA, the CDR3 is TGTGCCAGTAGATACGGGACAGCGAACACCGGGGAGCTGTTTTTT. Its translation is CASRYGTANTGELFF. The rearrangement links TRBV19 to TRBJ2-2; 7 bases line up with TRBD1. V trimming: 6 bases; J trimming: 0 bases; junction bases outside the gene matches: 4. Germline CDR1 is LNHDA and CDR2 is SQIVND (reference sequence). The CDR3 sequence is 15 residues long.

The CDR3 reads CASSPLLAGNYEQYF. CDR3 DNA sequence: TGTGCCAGCAGCCCCCTGCTAGCGGGGAACTACGAGCAGTACTTC. This chain links TRBV11-2 with TRBJ2-7; 9 bases are a match to TRBD2. The V segment lost 5 bases and the J segment 3 bases; nucleotides outside the gene matches: 8. The CDR3 is made up of 15 amino acids. The V gene's germline CDR1 is SGHAT and CDR2 FQNNGV.

The V and J genes are TRBV3-1 (or the pseudogene TRBV3-2) and TRBJ1-3; D remains ambiguous. This CDR3 has 12 amino acids. The V end was cut by 2 bases, the J end by 7 bases, with 6 bases between. The V gene's germline CDR1 is LGHDT and CDR2 YNNKEL (reference sequence). CDR3 sequence (DNA): TGTGCCAGCAGCCAATCTAAGAACACCATATATTTT. Translation gives CASSQSKNTIYF.

The J gene is TRBJ2-7, the V gene TRBV27; possible D gene TRBD2, 6 bases. The CDR3 loop spans 12 amino acids. Per germline, CDR1 MNHEY and CDR2 SMNVEV (reference sequence). V lost 6 bases, J lost 7 bases, and 13 bases lay in between. CDR3 coding DNA: TGTGCCAGCAGAGCCGGGGGTGGAGAGCAGTACTTC. Amino acids: CASRAGGGEQYF.

In this sample, this clone turned up a few times. The J gene is TRBJ2-7, the V gene TRBV4-3; 7 bases match TRBD2. The CDR3 is 15 residues long. The V and J ends lost 2 bases and 2 bases, in that order; junction bases with no gene match: 6. CDR1 is LGHNA, CDR2 YSLEER, per germline. The CDR3 nucleotides read TGCGCCAGCAGCCAAACGGGGAGGGAGCCCTACGAGCAGTACTTC. It translates to CASSQTGREPYEQYF.

V is TRBV29-1 and J is TRBJ1-2, with D perhaps matching TRBD1 (6 bases). The germline CDR1 and CDR2 sequences are SQVTM and ANQGSEA. The CDR3 covers 12 residues. V shed 0 bases and J shed 8 bases, with 10 bases lying between them. Written as DNA, the CDR3 is TGCAGCGTTGAAGATACAGGGTTGGGCTACACCTTC. Translated, it gives CSVEDTGLGYTF.

This clone was counted a single time. Other DNA sequences of this sample code for an identical CDR3. The chain couples TRBV5-1 to TRBJ1-4; 10 bases align to TRBD1. This CDR3 has 15 residues. V trimming: 1 base; J trimming: 6 bases; junction bases outside the gene matches: 3. CDR1 SGHRS and CDR2 YFSETQ come from the germline V gene. Written as DNA, the CDR3 is TGCGCCAGCAGCTTGAGTGGGACAGGGGATGAAAAACTGTTTTTT. Its translation is CASSLSGTGDEKLFF.

The V gene is TRBV11-2, the J gene TRBJ2-2; tentatively, D is TRBD2 (7 bases). Germline V gene data show CDR1 as SGHAT and CDR2 as FQNNGV. The CDR3 has 15 residues. Trimming pared 6 bases from V and 4 bases from J, leaving 15 bases between. CDR3 loop: CASRAGARSTGELFF. DNA for the CDR3: TGTGCCAGCAGGGCGGGGGCAAGATCCACCGGGGAGCTGTTTTTT.

V is TRBV6-2 or TRBV6-3 and J is TRBJ2-1, with 7 bases that match TRBD2. This CDR3 comprises 11 residues. V lost 5 bases to trimming and J lost 8 bases; unmatched junction nucleotides: 0. Germline CDR1 and CDR2: MNHEY and SVGEGT. CDR3 nucleotides: TGTGCCAGCAGTCTAGCGGATGAGCAGTTCTTC. Translating gives CASSLADEQFF.

The chain links TRBV12-5 to TRBJ2-2; D is unresolved. The CDR3 consists of 17 residues. CDR1 and CDR2 from the germline V gene are LGHNT and FRNRAP. The ends were cut back, 3 bases at V and 4 bases at J, with 18 bases in the middle. The CDR3 spells CASGFLLDGIRTGELFF. The CDR3 DNA follows: TGTGCTAGTGGTTTCCTTCTAGATGGAATCCGCACCGGGGAGCTGTTTTTT.

The CDR3 loop is CAWRGGTSGTFGELFF. CDR3 bases: TGTGCCTGGAGAGGAGGGACTAGCGGGACCTTCGGGGAGCTGTTTTTT. The gene calls are TRBV30 and TRBJ2-2, with 13 bases that match TRBD2. The trim removed 3 bases at V and 7 bases at J, leaving 8 bases unmatched. The germline CDR1 and CDR2 sequences are GTSNPN and SVGIG (reference sequence). The CDR3 loop spans 16 amino acids.

A single count supports this clone. V usage is TRBV4-1 and J usage is TRBJ2-5; TRBD1 aligns across 7 bases. Germline lookup yields CDR1 MGHRA and CDR2 YSYEKL. The CDR3 is 15 residues long. Trimming at V came to 3 bases and at J to 4 bases, leaving 8 bases not matched to a gene. CDR3 in amino acids: CASSQIPGQRETQYF. In nucleotides, the CDR3 is TGCGCCAGCAGCCAGATTCCGGGACAGCGAGAGACCCAGTACTTC.

V usage is TRBV30 and J usage is TRBJ1-6; TRBD1 matches 7 bases. Germline assignment: CDR1 GTSNPN and CDR2 SVGIG (reference sequence). The junction had 5 bases not matched to a gene; V was cut back by 2 bases and J by 10 bases. The CDR3 runs 13 residues. The CDR3 here is CAWSQQGTSPLHF. DNA of the CDR3: TGTGCCTGGAGTCAACAGGGGACATCACCCCTCCACTTT.

The chain employs TRBV10-3 and TRBJ2-3, with 8 bases aligning to TRBD2. Germline V CDR1 and CDR2: ENHRY, SYGVKD. V was clipped by 11 bases and J by 0 bases; unmatched bases: 4. This CDR3 is built from 13 residues. This CDR3 reads CAAGGDSTDTQYF. CDR3 DNA: TGTGCCGCCGGGGGGGACAGCACAGATACGCAGTATTTT.

This clone has just one count. The V call is TRBV7-2, the J call TRBJ1-5; 9 positions agree with TRBD1. J gave up 5 bases and V 3 bases, and 5 bases lay outside the gene matches. Germline CDR1 is SGHTA and CDR2 is FQGNSA. The CDR3 extends over 15 amino acids. The CDR3 nucleotides are TGTGCCAGCAGCTTTTCCGGGACAGGGTATCAGCCCCAGCATTTT. Residues: CASSFSGTGYQPQHF.

This clone was seen a handful of times. The chain has TRBV11-2 and TRBJ2-4, with D possibly matching TRBD1 (6 bases). With 6 bases removed from V and 5 bases from J, the gap between germline ends came to 17 bases. The germline CDR1 and CDR2 sequences are SGHAT and FQNNGV. The CDR3 has 15 residues. Written as DNA, the CDR3 is TGTGCCAGCAGGCCCACAGGGTCGGGGCAAAACATTCAGTACTTC. As protein: CASRPTGSGQNIQYF.